This TCR beta chain was documented in a study of shared clonotypes between healthy human individuals. This clone was seen a handful of times. TCRdb's table, derived via immunoSEQ multiplex PCR, lists solely in-frame clones and lacks some. The repertoire includes some 660,000 clones, more than 70% of them detected once, and around 2% sits in the top ten. The TCR comes from a woman aged 25 to 39 in good health. The sequencing input was memory CD4+ T cells sorted from blood. Noted subset: CD45RA-negative fraction.

As DNA, the CDR3 is TGCGCCAGCTCCGGGACAGGGGTTGGAAAACTGTTTTTT. Protein product: CASSGTGVGKLFF. The rearrangement links TRBV5-1 to TRBJ1-4; the match to TRBD1 covers 10 bases. CDR3 length: 13 residues. Germline V gene data show CDR1 as SGHRS and CDR2 as YFSETQ. V shed 7 bases and J 10 bases; nucleotides not matched to a gene: 7.